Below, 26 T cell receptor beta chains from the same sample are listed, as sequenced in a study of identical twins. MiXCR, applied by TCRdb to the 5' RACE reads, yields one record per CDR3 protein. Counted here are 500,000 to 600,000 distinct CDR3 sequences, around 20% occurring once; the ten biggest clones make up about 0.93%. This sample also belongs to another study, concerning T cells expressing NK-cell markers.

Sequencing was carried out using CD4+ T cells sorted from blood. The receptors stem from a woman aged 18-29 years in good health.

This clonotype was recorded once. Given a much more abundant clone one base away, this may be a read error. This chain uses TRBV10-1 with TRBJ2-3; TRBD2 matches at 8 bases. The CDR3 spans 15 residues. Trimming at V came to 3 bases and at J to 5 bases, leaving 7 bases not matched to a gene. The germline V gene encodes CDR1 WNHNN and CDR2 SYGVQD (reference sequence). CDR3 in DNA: TGCGCCAGCAGTGACAGCGGGAGTGAATTAGATACGCAGTATTTT. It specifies CASSDSGSELDTQYF.

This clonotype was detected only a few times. This chain's CDR3 is CSASSGLMNTEAFF. CDR3 in DNA: TGCAGTGCATCATCGGGGTTAATGAACACTGAAGCTTTCTTT. The chain uses TRBV20-1 and TRBJ1-1; D remains unclear. V was pared by 6 bases and J by 0 bases, with 14 bases between. CDR3 length: 14 amino acids. From germline, CDR1 is DFQATT and CDR2 SNEGSKA (reference sequence).

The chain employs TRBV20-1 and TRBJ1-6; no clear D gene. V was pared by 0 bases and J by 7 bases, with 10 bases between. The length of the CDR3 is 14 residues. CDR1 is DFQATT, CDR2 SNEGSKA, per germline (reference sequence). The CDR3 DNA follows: TGCAGTGCTAGAGATATTGCTTTCAATTCACCCCTCCACTTT. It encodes CSARDIAFNSPLHF.

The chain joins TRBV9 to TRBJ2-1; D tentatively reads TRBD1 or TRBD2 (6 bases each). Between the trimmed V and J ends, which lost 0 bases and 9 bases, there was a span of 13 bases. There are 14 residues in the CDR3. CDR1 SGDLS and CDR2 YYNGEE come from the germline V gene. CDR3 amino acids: CASSVVFGGGEQFF. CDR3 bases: TGTGCCAGCAGCGTAGTGTTCGGAGGGGGTGAGCAGTTCTTC.

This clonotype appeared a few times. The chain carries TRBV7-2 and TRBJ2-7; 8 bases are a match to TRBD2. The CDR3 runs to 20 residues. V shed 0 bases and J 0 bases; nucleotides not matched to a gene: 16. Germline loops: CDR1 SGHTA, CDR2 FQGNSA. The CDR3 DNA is TGTGCCAGCAGCTTAGCTTCCGGGATGGATGGGCTAGCGGGCTCCTACGAGCAGTACTTC. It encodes CASSLASGMDGLAGSYEQYF.

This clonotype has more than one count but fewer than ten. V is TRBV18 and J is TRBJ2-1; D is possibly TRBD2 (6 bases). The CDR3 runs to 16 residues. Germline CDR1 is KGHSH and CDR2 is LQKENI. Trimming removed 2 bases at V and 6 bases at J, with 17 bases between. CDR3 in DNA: TGTGCCAGCTCACCAGATAGGAGGGAGCCCGGCAATGAGCAGTTCTTC. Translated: CASSPDRREPGNEQFF.

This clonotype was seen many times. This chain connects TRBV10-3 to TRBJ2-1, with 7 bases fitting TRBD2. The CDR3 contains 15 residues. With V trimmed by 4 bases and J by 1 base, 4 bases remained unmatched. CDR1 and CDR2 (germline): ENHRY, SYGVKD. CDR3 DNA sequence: TGTGCCATCAGTGTGGGAGGGGCTTCCTACAATGAGCAGTTCTTC. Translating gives CAISVGGASYNEQFF.

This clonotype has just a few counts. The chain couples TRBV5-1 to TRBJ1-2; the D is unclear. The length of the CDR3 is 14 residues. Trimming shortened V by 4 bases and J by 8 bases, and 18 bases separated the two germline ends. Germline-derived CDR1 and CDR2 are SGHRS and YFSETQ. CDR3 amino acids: CASSTGPLDLGYTF. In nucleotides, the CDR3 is TGCGCCAGCAGCACCGGGCCTTTAGATCTCGGCTACACCTTC.

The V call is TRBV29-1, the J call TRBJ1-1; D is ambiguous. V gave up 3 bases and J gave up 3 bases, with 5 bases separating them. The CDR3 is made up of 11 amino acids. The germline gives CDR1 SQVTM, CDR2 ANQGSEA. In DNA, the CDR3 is TGCAGCGTTGATCGGTACACTGAAGCTTTCTTT. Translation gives CSVDRYTEAFF.

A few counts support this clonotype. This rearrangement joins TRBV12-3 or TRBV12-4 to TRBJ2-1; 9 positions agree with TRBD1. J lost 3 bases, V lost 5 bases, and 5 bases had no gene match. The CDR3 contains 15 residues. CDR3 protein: CASSVRQGGYNEQFF. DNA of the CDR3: TGTGCCAGCAGTGTAAGACAGGGGGGCTACAATGAGCAGTTCTTC.

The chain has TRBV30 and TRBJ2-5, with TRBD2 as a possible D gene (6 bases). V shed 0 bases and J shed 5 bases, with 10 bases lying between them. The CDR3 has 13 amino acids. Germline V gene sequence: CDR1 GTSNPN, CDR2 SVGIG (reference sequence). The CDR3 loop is CAWSVSGGETQYF. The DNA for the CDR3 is TGTGCCTGGAGTGTCTCAGGAGGGGAGACCCAGTACTTC.

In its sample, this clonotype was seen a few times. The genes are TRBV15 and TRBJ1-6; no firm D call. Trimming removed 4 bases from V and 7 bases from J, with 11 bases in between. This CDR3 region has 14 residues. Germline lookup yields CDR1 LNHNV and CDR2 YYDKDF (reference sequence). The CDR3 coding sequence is TGTGCCACCAGCACCCTCCAACTAAATTCACCCCTCCACTTT. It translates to CATSTLQLNSPLHF.

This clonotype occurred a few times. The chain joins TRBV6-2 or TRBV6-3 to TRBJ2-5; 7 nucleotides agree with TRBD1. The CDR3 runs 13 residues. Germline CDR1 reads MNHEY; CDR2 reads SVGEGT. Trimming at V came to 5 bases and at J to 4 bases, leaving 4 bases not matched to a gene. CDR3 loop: CASSDRVGETQYF. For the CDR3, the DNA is TGTGCCAGCAGTGACAGGGTGGGAGAGACCCAGTACTTC.

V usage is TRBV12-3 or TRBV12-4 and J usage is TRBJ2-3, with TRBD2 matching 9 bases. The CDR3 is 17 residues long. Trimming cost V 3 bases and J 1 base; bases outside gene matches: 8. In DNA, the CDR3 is TGTGCCAGCAGTTTGGCGGGAGGGCGGGGTCGCACAGATACGCAGTATTTT. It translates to CASSLAGGRGRTDTQYF.

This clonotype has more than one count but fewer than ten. The CDR3 DNA is TGTGCCAGCAGCTTAGTGGAGGGGGGACTAGCGGGAGGGCCTACCTACGAGCAGTACTTC. This sequence encodes CASSLVEGGLAGGPTYEQYF. The gene calls are TRBV11-2 and TRBJ2-7; 16 bases agree with TRBD2. CDR3 length: 20 amino acids. V dropped 1 base and J dropped 2; count of bases not matched to a gene: 11. CDR1 is SGHAT and CDR2 is FQNNGV in the germline V gene.

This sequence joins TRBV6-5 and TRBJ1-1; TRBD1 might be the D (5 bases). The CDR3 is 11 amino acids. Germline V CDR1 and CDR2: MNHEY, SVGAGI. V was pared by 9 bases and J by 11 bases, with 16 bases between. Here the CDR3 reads CASSYQGYAFF. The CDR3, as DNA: TGTGCCAGTTCCTATCAGGGTTACGCTTTCTTT.

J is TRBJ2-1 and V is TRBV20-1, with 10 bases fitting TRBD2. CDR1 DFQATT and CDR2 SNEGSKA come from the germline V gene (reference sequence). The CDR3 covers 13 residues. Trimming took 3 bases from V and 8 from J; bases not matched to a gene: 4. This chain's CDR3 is CSARRLAGDEQFF. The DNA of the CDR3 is TGCAGTGCTAGGCGGCTAGCGGGAGATGAGCAGTTCTTC.

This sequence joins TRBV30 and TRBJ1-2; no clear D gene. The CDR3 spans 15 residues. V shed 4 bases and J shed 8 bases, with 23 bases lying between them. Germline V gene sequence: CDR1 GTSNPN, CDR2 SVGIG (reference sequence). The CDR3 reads CAWTLKSPPVLGYTF. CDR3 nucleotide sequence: TGTGCCTGGACCCTCAAATCCCCGCCAGTGCTGGGCTACACCTTC.

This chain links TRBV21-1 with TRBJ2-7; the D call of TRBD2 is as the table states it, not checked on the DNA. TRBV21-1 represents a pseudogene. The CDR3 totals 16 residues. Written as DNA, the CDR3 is TGTGCCAGCAGCAAAGAGGTAGGGACAGCGGCCTACGAGCAGTACTTC. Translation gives CASSKEVGTAAYEQYF.

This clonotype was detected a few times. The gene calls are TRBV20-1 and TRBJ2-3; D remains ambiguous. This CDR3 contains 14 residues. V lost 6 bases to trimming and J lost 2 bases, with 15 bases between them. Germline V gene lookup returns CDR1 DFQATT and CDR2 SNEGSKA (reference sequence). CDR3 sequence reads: CSAGPVRTTDTQYF. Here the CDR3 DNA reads TGCAGTGCCGGGCCCGTCCGGACCACAGATACGCAGTATTTT.

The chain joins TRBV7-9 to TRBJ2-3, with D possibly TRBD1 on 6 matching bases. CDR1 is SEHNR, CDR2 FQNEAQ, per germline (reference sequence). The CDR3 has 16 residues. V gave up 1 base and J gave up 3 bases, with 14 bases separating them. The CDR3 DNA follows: TGTGCCAGCAGCTTAGGGACAGCGAAAGGGACAGATACGCAGTATTTT. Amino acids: CASSLGTAKGTDTQYF. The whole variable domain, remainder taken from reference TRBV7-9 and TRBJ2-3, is DTGVSQNPRHKITKRGQNVTFRCDPISEHNRLYWYRQTLGQGPEFLTYFQNEAQLEKSRLLSDRFSAERPKGSFSTLEIQRTEQGDSAMYLCASSLGTAKGTDTQYFGPGTRLTVL.

The CDR3 loop is CSASKAIGELFF. The CDR3 coding sequence is TGCAGTGCTAGTAAGGCTATCGGGGAGCTGTTTTTT. The chain is built from TRBV20-1 and TRBJ2-2; D is unresolved. The germline gives CDR1 DFQATT, CDR2 SNEGSKA (reference sequence). The CDR3 has 12 residues. The germline V and J ends were trimmed by 3 bases and 7 bases, with 9 bases remaining between them.

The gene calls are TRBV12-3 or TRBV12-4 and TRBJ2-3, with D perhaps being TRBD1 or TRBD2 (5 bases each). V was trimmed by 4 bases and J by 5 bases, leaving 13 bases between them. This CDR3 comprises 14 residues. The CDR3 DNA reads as TGTGCCAGCAGTTGGGGCGTCGGAGGAGATACGCAGTATTTT. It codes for CASSWGVGGDTQYF.

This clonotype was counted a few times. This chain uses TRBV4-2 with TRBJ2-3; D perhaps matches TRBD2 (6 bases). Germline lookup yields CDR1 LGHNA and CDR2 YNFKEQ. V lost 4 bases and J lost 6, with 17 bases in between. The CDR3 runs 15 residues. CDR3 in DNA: TGTGCCAGCAGCCGCTCTCCGGGGAGGCGGGATACGCAGTATTTT. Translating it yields CASSRSPGRRDTQYF.

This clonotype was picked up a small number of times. CDR3 coding DNA: TGTGCCAGCAGCCCGTTGGGACATATAAACAATGAGCAGTTCTTC. Protein: CASSPLGHINNEQFF. V is TRBV11-2 and J is TRBJ2-1; possible D gene TRBD1, 6 bases. V gave up 5 bases and J gave up 5 bases, with 16 bases separating them. Germline V gives CDR1 SGHAT, CDR2 FQNNGV. This CDR3 has 15 amino acids.

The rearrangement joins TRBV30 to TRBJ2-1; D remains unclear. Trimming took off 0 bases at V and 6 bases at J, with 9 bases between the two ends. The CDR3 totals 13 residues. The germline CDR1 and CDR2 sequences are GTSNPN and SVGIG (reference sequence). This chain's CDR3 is CAWSVRSTNEQFF. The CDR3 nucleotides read TGTGCCTGGAGTGTACGTTCCACCAATGAGCAGTTCTTC.